Presented here are 8 T cell receptor beta chains from one specimen sequenced in a study of human T cells and chemical hapten exposure. Sample time point: pre-sensitization, week 0. As to treatment: therapeutic diphenylcyclopropenone sensitization with weekly scalp DPC. Each CDR3 protein is one row after TCRdb ran MiXCR on the RACE reads. The table includes about 350,000 distinct CDR3 sequences, around 5% detected once. The sequencing used whole blood, collected in connection with sensitization to the hapten diphenylcyclopropenone (DPC). Receptor source: a woman aged 18 to 35 with alopecia areata. Some clones in this sample may be carry-over from other donors' samples.

The chain recombines TRBV12-5 with TRBJ1-1; 9 bases map to TRBD1. The J segment lost 11 bases and the V segment lost 8 bases, leaving 15 bases of the junction unmatched. The germline V gene has CDR1 LGHNT and CDR2 FRNRAP. The CDR3 spans 14 residues. This chain's CDR3 is CASRRGQGNYFAFF. CDR3 sequence (DNA): TGTGCTAGTCGGAGGGGACAGGGCAATTATTTCGCTTTCTTT.

In this sample, this clonotype turned up many times. V usage is TRBV29-1 and J usage is TRBJ2-1, with TRBD1 matching 9 bases. J was trimmed by 6 bases and V by 8 bases; bases with no gene match: 11. The CDR3 contains 14 residues. Germline V lookup: CDR1 SQVTM, CDR2 ANQGSEA. The CDR3 protein is CSSHRQGGGNEQFF. The CDR3 bases are TGCAGCTCTCATCGACAGGGGGGTGGCAATGAGCAGTTCTTC.

This chain uses TRBV6-5 with TRBJ2-7; no clear D. The germline gives CDR1 MNHEY, CDR2 SVGAGI. The CDR3 is 11 residues long. V was clipped by 6 bases and J by 4 bases, with 7 bases between them. The CDR3 bases are TGTGCCAGCAGACGTGAATACGAGCAGTACTTC. Its translation is CASRREYEQYF.

This clonotype has at least ten counts. V and J are TRBV7-2 and TRBJ2-4, with TRBD2 matching 8 bases. CDR3 length: 17 residues. The V and J ends lost 5 bases and 0 bases, in that order; junction bases with no gene match: 9. Germline loops: CDR1 SGHTA, CDR2 FQGNSA. This chain's CDR3 is CASSETSGRIAKNIQYF. Here the CDR3 DNA reads TGTGCCAGCAGCGAAACTAGCGGCCGAATAGCCAAAAACATTCAGTACTTC.

This chain links TRBV5-6 with TRBJ1-1, with D hard to call. The CDR3 consists of 13 residues. From germline, CDR1 is SGHDT and CDR2 YYEEEE. V gave up 6 bases and J gave up 2 bases, with 11 bases separating them. The CDR3 reads CASNTDLNTEAFF. CDR3 nucleotide sequence: TGTGCCAGCAACACGGACCTAAACACTGAAGCTTTCTTT.

This clonotype was picked up a small number of times. J is TRBJ1-1 and V is TRBV5-6; no definite D call. CDR1 and CDR2 from the germline V gene are SGHDT and YYEEEE. This CDR3 comprises 14 residues. The germline V and J ends were trimmed by 6 bases and 5 bases, with 17 bases remaining between them. CDR3 loop: CASNSPGSPTEAFF. The CDR3 coding sequence is TGTGCCAGCAACTCCCCGGGCAGTCCTACTGAAGCTTTCTTT.

The chain employs TRBV12-3 or TRBV12-4 and TRBJ1-6; possible D gene TRBD1, 5 bases. This CDR3 comprises 15 residues. V was cut by 6 bases and J by 5 bases, with 14 bases left in between. CDR3 sequence (DNA): TGTGCCAGCAGCCAGGGCACCGCTGATAATTCACCCCTCCACTTT. It yields the protein CASSQGTADNSPLHF.

The table lists this clonotype with many counts. The rearrangement uses TRBV10-3 and TRBJ2-5; no reliable D call. Germline values: CDR1 ENHRY, CDR2 SYGVKD. There are 14 residues in the CDR3. Trimming cost V 2 bases and J 3 bases, with 10 bases left between them. The CDR3 DNA is TGTGCCATCAGTGAGCCGCGACCCAAAGAGACCCAGTACTTC. Protein product: CAISEPRPKETQYF.